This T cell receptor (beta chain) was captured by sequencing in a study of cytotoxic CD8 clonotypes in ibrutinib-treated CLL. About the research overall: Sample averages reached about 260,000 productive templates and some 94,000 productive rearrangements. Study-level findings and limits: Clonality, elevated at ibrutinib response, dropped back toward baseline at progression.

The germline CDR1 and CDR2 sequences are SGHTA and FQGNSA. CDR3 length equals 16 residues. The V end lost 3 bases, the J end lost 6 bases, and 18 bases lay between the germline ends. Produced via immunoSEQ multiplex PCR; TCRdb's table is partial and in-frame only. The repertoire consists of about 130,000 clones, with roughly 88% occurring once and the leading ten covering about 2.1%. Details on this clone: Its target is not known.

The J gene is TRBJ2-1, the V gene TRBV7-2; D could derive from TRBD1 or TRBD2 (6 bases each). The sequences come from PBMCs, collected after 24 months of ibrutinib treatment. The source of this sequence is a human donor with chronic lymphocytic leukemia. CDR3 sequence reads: CASSLSVGGGSNEQFF. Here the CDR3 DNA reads TGTGCCAGCAGCTTGAGTGTTGGAGGGGGTTCCAATGAGCAGTTCTTC. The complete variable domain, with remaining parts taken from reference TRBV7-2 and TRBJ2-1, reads GAGVSQSPSNKVTEKGKDVELRCDPISGHTALYWYRQSLGQGLEFLIYFQGNSAPDKSGLPSDRFSAERTGGSVSTLTIQRTQQEDSAVYLCASSLSVGGGSNEQFFGPGTRLTVL.